These 14 T cell receptor beta chains originate from one sample sequenced in a study of T cell repertoires in cytomegalovirus infection. TCRdb reanalysed the reads using MiXCR and keeps one entry per CDR3 protein. The sample comprises roughly 80,000 distinct CDR3 sequences, about 24% of which are singletons, and 50% rests with the top ten. The antigens these receptors bind are not known. The source material was CD8+ T cells from cultured PBMCs, sampled from culture after CMV antigen stimulation. The origin of the receptors is a human donor in good health (CMV status not recorded). Some clones in this sample may be carry-over from other donors' samples.

This clonotype was counted only a few times. The chain uses TRBV7-3 and TRBJ2-3, with a possible D match to TRBD2 (5 bases). The CDR3 is made up of 14 amino acids. Trimming removed 2 bases at V and 2 bases at J, with 8 bases between. From germline, CDR1 is SGHTA and CDR2 FQGTGA. CDR3 nucleotides: TGTGCCAGCAGCTTAGAGGGTACCACAGATACGCAGTATTTT. This translates into CASSLEGTTDTQYF.

The sample holds many counts of this clonotype. This chain connects TRBV12-3 or TRBV12-4 to TRBJ2-5, with D tentatively TRBD1 (6 bases). The CDR3 consists of 13 residues. V was cut by 7 bases and J by 4 bases, with 13 bases left in between. DNA of the CDR3: TGTGCCAGCACTACAGGGAATGGAGAGACCCAGTACTTC. Residues: CASTTGNGETQYF.

This clonotype was observed once. A read error is possible here, since a much larger clone lies one base away. V and J are TRBV7-3 and TRBJ1-4, with TRBD1 matching over 7 bases. The CDR3 spans 14 residues. Germline CDR1 reads SGHTA; CDR2 reads FQGTGA. Here the CDR3 reads CASSYKDRNENLFF. In DNA form, the CDR3 reads TGTGCCAGCAGCTACAAGGACAGGAATGAAAACCTGTTTTTT.

The chain combines TRBV6-1 with TRBJ2-7; D ambiguous. Germline V lookup: CDR1 MNHNS, CDR2 SASEGT. The CDR3 has 15 residues. Trimming took 7 bases from V and 4 from J, leaving 20 bases between them. Here the CDR3 reads CASTLESDGPYEQYF. The CDR3 DNA is TGTGCCAGCACTCTAGAATCGGACGGGCCGTACGAGCAGTACTTC.

The rearrangement joins TRBV4-1 to TRBJ1-2; 9 bases map to TRBD1. CDR3 length equals 14 residues. V gave up 6 bases and J gave up 8 bases; unmatched junction bases: 10. In germline, CDR1 is MGHRA, CDR2 YSYEKL. This CDR3 is CASRQEWTGEGYTF. The CDR3 bases are TGCGCCAGCAGGCAGGAATGGACAGGGGAGGGCTACACCTTC.

This clonotype was counted ten times or more. The rearrangement uses TRBV12-3 or TRBV12-4 and TRBJ2-1, with D perhaps TRBD1 (6 bases). The CDR3 length is 16 residues. The V and J ends lost 3 bases and 3 bases respectively, with 15 bases between them. CDR3 protein: CASSFLQGTFYNEQFF. For the CDR3, the DNA is TGTGCCAGCAGTTTCCTACAGGGAACTTTCTACAATGAGCAGTTCTTC.

The V and J genes are TRBV4-3 and TRBJ1-4, with unresolved D. The CDR3 sequence is 15 residues long. CDR1 and CDR2 from the germline V gene are LGHNA and YSLEER. Between the trimmed V and J ends, which lost 0 bases and 3 bases, there was a span of 8 bases. The DNA of the CDR3 is TGCGCCAGCAGCCAAGATCCGTTCTCTAATGAAAAACTGTTTTTT. It yields the protein CASSQDPFSNEKLFF.

The genes are TRBV6-5 and TRBJ2-5, with unresolved D. This CDR3 region has 15 residues. Germline V gene lookup returns CDR1 MNHEY and CDR2 SVGAGI. The V end was cut by 0 bases, the J end by 5 bases, with 13 bases between. CDR3 amino acids: CASSYSGQFGETQYF. DNA for the CDR3: TGTGCCAGCAGTTACTCAGGGCAGTTCGGTGAGACCCAGTACTTC.

In its sample, this clonotype was seen a few times. The chain recombines TRBV12-3 or TRBV12-4 with TRBJ1-2; D not certain. The CDR3 runs 13 residues. V gave up 6 bases and J gave up 8 bases, with 16 bases separating them. CDR3 DNA sequence: TGTGCCAGCAGGGACCGAGGGAGTTACGGCTACACCTTC. It yields the protein CASRDRGSYGYTF.

In this sample, this clonotype turned up a few times. J is TRBJ1-1 and V is TRBV19; weak D call: TRBD1 (6 bases). Germline assignment: CDR1 LNHDA and CDR2 SQIVND (reference sequence). This CDR3 region has 14 residues. Trimming pared 3 bases from V and 1 base from J, leaving 9 bases between. CDR3 nucleotide sequence: TGTGCCAGTAGTATGCAGGGGACGAACACTGAAGCTTTCTTT. It translates to CASSMQGTNTEAFF.

This clonotype was counted at least ten times. V gene TRBV7-8 combines with J gene TRBJ2-4; either TRBD1 or TRBD2 may supply D (5 bases each). Per germline, CDR1 SGHVS and CDR2 FQNEAQ. The V gene lost 4 bases and the J gene lost 3 bases, with 16 bases spanning the gap. The CDR3 is 16 amino acids. CDR3 amino acids: CASSSVGARVKNIQYF. The CDR3 DNA is TGTGCCAGCAGCTCCGTCGGGGCCAGGGTCAAAAACATTCAGTACTTC. The whole variable domain, remainder taken from reference TRBV7-8 and TRBJ2-4, is GAGVSQSPRYKVAKRGQDVALRCDPISGHVSLFWYQQALGQGPEFLTYFQNEAQLDKSGLPSDRFFAERPEGSVSTLKIQRTQQEDSAVYLCASSSVGARVKNIQYFGAGTRLSVL.

This rearrangement joins TRBV12-3 or TRBV12-4 to TRBJ1-4, with TRBD1 matching over 8 bases. The V segment lost 5 bases and the J segment 8 bases; nucleotides outside the gene matches: 4. CDR3 length: 13 amino acids. CDR3 loop: CASSPSGGEKLFF. The DNA of the CDR3 is TGTGCCAGCAGTCCTTCAGGGGGCGAAAAACTGTTTTTT.

This sequence joins TRBV28 and TRBJ2-7; TRBD2 matches at 8 bases. This CDR3 contains 16 residues. Trimming removed 7 bases from V and 4 bases from J; junction bases left unmatched: 15. Germline assignment: CDR1 MDHEN and CDR2 SYDVKM. The CDR3 spells CASIIGGSGAMYEQYF. The CDR3 DNA sequence: TGTGCCAGCATCATAGGGGGTAGCGGGGCAATGTACGAGCAGTACTTC. Complete variable domain (other parts from reference TRBV28 and TRBJ2-7): DVKVTQSSRYLVKRTGEKVFLECVQDMDHENMFWYRQDPGLGLRLIYFSYDVKMKEKGDIPEGYSVSREKKERFSLILESASTNQTSMYLCASIIGGSGAMYEQYFGPGTRLTVT.

V gene TRBV20-1 combines with J gene TRBJ1-2, with D perhaps matching TRBD1 (5 bases). Germline loops: CDR1 DFQATT, CDR2 SNEGSKA (reference sequence). V was clipped by 6 bases and J by 8 bases, with 13 bases between them. The CDR3 loop spans 11 amino acids. The CDR3 nucleotides read TGCAGTGCAAGGGGACTACACGGCTACACCTTC. It specifies CSARGLHGYTF.